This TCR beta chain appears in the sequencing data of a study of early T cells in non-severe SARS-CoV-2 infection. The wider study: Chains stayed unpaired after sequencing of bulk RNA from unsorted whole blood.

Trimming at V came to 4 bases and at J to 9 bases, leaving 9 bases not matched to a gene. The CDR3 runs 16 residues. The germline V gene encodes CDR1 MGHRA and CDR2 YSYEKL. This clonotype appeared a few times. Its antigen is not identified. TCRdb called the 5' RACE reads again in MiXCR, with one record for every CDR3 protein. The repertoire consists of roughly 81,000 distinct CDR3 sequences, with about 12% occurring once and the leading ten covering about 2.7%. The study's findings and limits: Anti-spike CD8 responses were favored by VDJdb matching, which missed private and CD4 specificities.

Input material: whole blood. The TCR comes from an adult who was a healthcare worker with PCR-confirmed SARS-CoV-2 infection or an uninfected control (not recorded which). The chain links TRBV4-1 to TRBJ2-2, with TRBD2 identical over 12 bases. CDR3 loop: CASSPASGGAIRELFF. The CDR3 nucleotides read TGCGCCAGCAGCCCTGCTAGCGGGGGGGCGATCAGGGAGCTGTTTTTT.